This T cell receptor beta chain was found in a study of cytomegalovirus exposure and HLA in healthy donors. Background on the study: Among the approximately 380 donors who were genotyped, about 79% fell in the genetic ancestry cluster that is associated with self-reported Caucasian donors. Whole-study findings and limits: The listing of roughly 160 TCR beta chains classed them as cytomegalovirus-associated. Previously analyzed data showed that most TCR beta V segments were productive at a frequency of about 87% or about 30%.

About this clone: Its target is unknown.

V lost 4 bases to trimming and J lost 1 base; unmatched junction nucleotides: 5. Germline V lookup: CDR1 SGHVS, CDR2 FQNEAQ. CDR3 size: 15 residues. Among the donors, all were healthy bone marrow donors. Primers: 60 Vbeta forward and 13 Jbeta reverse. Data came from immunoSEQ multiplex PCR; TCRdb stores just in-frame clones and leaves some out. The table includes 100,000 or so clones, 65% to 75% detected once. The receptor was isolated from a young woman in good health and CMV-seropositive. The gene calls are TRBV7-8 and TRBJ2-7, with 9 bases that match TRBD1. The sequenced material came from PBMCs. The CDR3 coding sequence is TGTGCCAGCAGCTACCCCGGGACAGGGTCCTACGAGCAGTACTTC. This gives the protein CASSYPGTGSYEQYF.